The TCR beta chain under discussion was sequenced for a study of PD-1 blockade in mismatch repair-deficient tumors. Regarding time point: 10-day in vitro stimulation with candidate neoantigen peptide 7. Baseline for clone expansion was a parallel culture with no peptide. Between the trimmed V and J ends, which lost 0 bases and 3 bases, there was a span of 11 bases. Germline CDR1 reads SGHRS; CDR2 reads YFSETQ. The CDR3 totals 15 residues. Produced via immunoSEQ multiplex PCR; TCRdb's table is partial and in-frame only. The table lists some 9,000 clones, 88% of them singletons. Comments on this clone: Its antigen is currently unknown.

Study results and caveats: 142 unique blood TCRs came from expansion to three of seven peptides.

The starting material was cells cultured in vitro, obtained from a patient treated with pembrolizumab. The receptor was derived from an adult with mismatch repair-deficient cancer. V gene TRBV5-1 combines with J gene TRBJ2-3; D gene unclear. CDR3 amino acids: CASSLDGDSTDTQYF. In DNA form, the CDR3 reads TGCGCCAGCAGCTTGGATGGCGACTCGACAGATACGCAGTATTTT.